A selection of T cell receptor beta chains follows, all from one sample in a study of blood T cell repertoires in COVID-19. The assay was immunoSEQ multiplex PCR, and TCRdb's table has in-frame clones only and misses some. The sample yields around 340,000 clones, less than 90% seen once. Sequenced input: peripheral blood. These TCRs come from a woman aged 55-75 years with COVID-19, enrolled during active disease. Each CDR3 is given with its conserved first and last residue. The D gene is left open where the match is weak. Clone sizes are given selectively: once, few, many, or a class where the clone is expanded.

j_gene: TRBJ2-1; abundance: -; v_gene: TRBV4-3; d_gene: -; CDR3aa: CASSQDQSGLENEQFF; CDR3nt: TGCGCCAGCAGCCAAGATCAATCCGGTTTGGAGAATGAGCAGTTCTTC
j_gene: TRBJ2-7; abundance: -; v_gene: TRBV7-9; d_gene: TRBD1; CDR3aa: CASSFRQGLGQYF; CDR3nt: TGTGCCAGCAGCTTTAGACAGGGCCTTGGGCAGTACTTC
j_gene: TRBJ1-2; abundance: -; v_gene: TRBV24-1; d_gene: TRBD1; CDR3aa: CATSKGQGGFGYTF; CDR3nt: TGTGCCACCAGCAAGGGACAGGGTGGCTTTGGCTACACCTTC
j_gene: TRBJ1-2; abundance: -; v_gene: TRBV11-2; d_gene: TRBD1; CDR3aa: CASSSRQGADGYTF; CDR3nt: TGTGCCAGCAGCTCCCGACAGGGGGCCGATGGCTACACCTTC
j_gene: TRBJ2-5; abundance: -; v_gene: TRBV11-2; d_gene: -; CDR3aa: CASSRTNSETQYF; CDR3nt: TGTGCCAGCAGCCGGACTAACTCGGAGACCCAGTACTTC
j_gene: TRBJ1-5; abundance: -; v_gene: TRBV7-8; d_gene: -; CDR3aa: CASSLARTVYSNQPQHF; CDR3nt: TGTGCCAGCAGCTTAGCCCGTACAGTTTATAGCAATCAGCCCCAGCATTTT
j_gene: TRBJ1-1; abundance: -; v_gene: TRBV9; d_gene: -; CDR3aa: CASSVGVGLGTEAFF; CDR3nt: TGTGCCAGCAGCGTAGGAGTGGGCTTGGGCACTGAAGCTTTCTTT
j_gene: TRBJ1-2; abundance: -; v_gene: TRBV6-5; d_gene: -; CDR3aa: CASAATSGGYTF; CDR3nt: TGTGCCAGCGCGGCGACATCGGGAGGCTACACCTTC
j_gene: TRBJ2-1; abundance: -; v_gene: TRBV28; d_gene: TRBD1; CDR3aa: CASNPDRGLYNEQFF; CDR3nt: TGTGCCAGCAACCCCGACAGGGGGCTCTACAATGAGCAGTTCTTC
j_gene: TRBJ2-1; abundance: -; v_gene: TRBV7-9; d_gene: TRBD1; CDR3aa: CASSTRMGTGGNEQFF; CDR3nt: TGTGCCAGCAGCACCCGGATGGGGACAGGGGGCAATGAGCAGTTCTTC
j_gene: TRBJ1-6; abundance: -; v_gene: TRBV5-6; d_gene: -; CDR3aa: CASSLTGAYSPLHF; CDR3nt: TGTGCCAGCAGCTTGACAGGAGCTTATTCACCCCTCCACTTT
j_gene: TRBJ1-2; abundance: once; v_gene: TRBV27; d_gene: -; CDR3aa: CASRWSGGGYTF; CDR3nt: TGTGCCAGCAGGTGGTCTGGGGGGGGCTACACCTTC
j_gene: TRBJ1-2; abundance: -; v_gene: TRBV29-1; d_gene: -; CDR3aa: CSVPVGDNSNYGYTF; CDR3nt: TGCAGCGTCCCGGTCGGGGACAACTCTAACTATGGCTACACCTTC
j_gene: TRBJ2-3; abundance: few; v_gene: TRBV7-9; d_gene: TRBD2; CDR3aa: CASSRGGRSTDTQYF; CDR3nt: TGTGCCAGCAGCCGGGGGGGCCGGAGCACAGATACGCAGTATTTT
j_gene: TRBJ2-3; abundance: -; v_gene: TRBV7-2; d_gene: -; CDR3aa: CASSLARNTDTQYF; CDR3nt: TGTGCCAGCAGCTTAGCGAGAAACACAGATACGCAGTATTTT
j_gene: TRBJ1-3; abundance: few; v_gene: TRBV9; d_gene: TRBD1; CDR3aa: CASSGGTGESSGNTIYF; CDR3nt: TGTGCCAGCAGCGGGGGGACAGGGGAAAGCTCTGGAAACACCATATATTTT
j_gene: TRBJ1-2; abundance: once; v_gene: TRBV3-1/TRBV3-2; d_gene: -; CDR3aa: CASSAGGGGYTF; CDR3nt: TGTGCCAGCAGCGCGGGGGGCGGCGGCTACACCTTC
j_gene: TRBJ2-4; abundance: once; v_gene: TRBV4-2; d_gene: TRBD1; CDR3aa: CASSRTHFTGQGLAKNIQYF; CDR3nt: TGTGCCAGCAGCCGAACACACTTTACCGGACAGGGACTAGCCAAAAACATTCAGTACTTC
j_gene: TRBJ2-1; abundance: -; v_gene: TRBV5-1; d_gene: -; CDR3aa: CASSLLSPPQEQFF; CDR3nt: TGCGCCAGCAGCTTGCTGTCCCCCCCCCAGGAGCAGTTCTTC
j_gene: TRBJ1-2; abundance: -; v_gene: TRBV19; d_gene: -; CDR3aa: CASTPGQGHGYTF; CDR3nt: TGTGCCAGTACCCCGGGTCAGGGGCATGGCTACACCTTC
j_gene: TRBJ1-1; abundance: -; v_gene: TRBV5-6; d_gene: -; CDR3aa: CASSLVGRVARAFF; CDR3nt: TGTGCCAGCAGCTTGGTAGGGAGGGTCGCTAGAGCTTTCTTT
j_gene: TRBJ1-1; abundance: -; v_gene: TRBV5-4; d_gene: -; CDR3aa: CASSLAQGNTEAFF; CDR3nt: TGTGCCAGCAGCTTGGCACAGGGGAACACTGAAGCTTTCTTT
j_gene: TRBJ1-1; abundance: -; v_gene: TRBV7-2; d_gene: -; CDR3aa: CASSLSRNTEAFF; CDR3nt: TGTGCCAGCAGCTTAAGCCGGAACACTGAAGCTTTCTTT
j_gene: TRBJ1-1; abundance: -; v_gene: TRBV10-3; d_gene: -; CDR3aa: CAISEVGTEAFF; CDR3nt: TGTGCCATCAGTGAGGTCGGCACTGAAGCTTTCTTT
j_gene: TRBJ1-2; abundance: -; v_gene: TRBV7-9; d_gene: -; CDR3aa: CASSLRGSDYGYTF; CDR3nt: TGTGCCAGCAGCTTAAGGGGATCTGACTATGGCTACACCTTC
j_gene: TRBJ2-7; abundance: -; v_gene: TRBV29-1; d_gene: TRBD1; CDR3aa: CSARDRSSYEQYF; CDR3nt: TGCAGCGCCCGGGACAGAAGCTCCTACGAGCAGTACTTC
j_gene: TRBJ2-5; abundance: -; v_gene: TRBV10-3; d_gene: -; CDR3aa: CAISESLETQYF; CDR3nt: TGTGCCATCAGTGAGTCACTAGAGACCCAGTACTTC
j_gene: TRBJ1-2; abundance: once; v_gene: TRBV9; d_gene: TRBD1; CDR3aa: CASSVGAGTGQSYGYTF; CDR3nt: TGTGCCAGCAGCGTAGGTGCCGGGACAGGGCAGTCCTATGGCTACACCTTC
j_gene: TRBJ2-5; abundance: -; v_gene: TRBV7-9; d_gene: -; CDR3aa: CASSSTQGWGETQYF; CDR3nt: TGTGCCAGCAGCTCCACACAGGGCTGGGGAGAGACCCAGTACTTC